These 15 T cell receptor beta chains share one sample of origin, sequenced in a study of blood T cell repertoires in COVID-19. Libraries were prepared by immunoSEQ multiplex PCR; TCRdb keeps only in-frame clonotypes and omits some of them. The data contain under 300,000 clones, 85% of them singletons. The sample was peripheral blood. The receptor set was obtained from a human donor in a cohort sampled during active COVID-19.

A single count supports this clone. V and J are TRBV5-8 and TRBJ1-1, with TRBD1 matching 7 bases. This CDR3 spans 13 amino acids. Trimming cost V 0 bases and J 9 bases; bases outside gene matches: 5. CDR1 is SGHTS, CDR2 YDEGEE, per germline. The DNA of the CDR3 is TGTGCCAGCAGCTTGGGACAGGGAATCCAAGCTTTCTTT. This translates into CASSLGQGIQAFF.

The chain employs TRBV27 and TRBJ2-7, with D possibly being TRBD1 (5 bases). Germline-derived CDR1 and CDR2 are MNHEY and SMNVEV (reference sequence). V lost 5 bases to trimming and J lost 4 bases, with 9 bases between them. This CDR3 spans 12 amino acids. The CDR3 sequence is CASSPDTYEQYF. The CDR3 DNA reads TGTGCCAGCAGTCCGGACACATACGAGCAGTACTTC.

The V call is TRBV5-8, the J call TRBJ2-5; the match to TRBD2 covers 10 bases. The CDR3 covers 16 residues. J was trimmed by 5 bases and V by 2 bases; bases with no gene match: 9. The germline gives CDR1 SGHTS, CDR2 YDEGEE. CDR3 amino acids: CASSFGSGRRGETQYF. The CDR3 DNA reads TGTGCCAGCAGCTTTGGTAGCGGGAGGCGTGGGGAGACCCAGTACTTC.

V and J are TRBV2 and TRBJ2-7, with D tentatively TRBD2 (6 bases). The germline V and J ends were trimmed by 8 bases and 3 bases, with 17 bases remaining between them. CDR3 length: 14 residues. Germline V CDR1 and CDR2: SNHLY, FYNNEI. This chain's CDR3 is CASGPGETYYEQYF. CDR3 coding DNA: TGTGCCAGCGGGCCGGGGGAAACTTACTACGAGCAGTACTTC. Supplemented by reference TRBV2 and TRBJ2-7, the full variable domain reads EPEVTQTPSHQVTQMGQEVILRCVPISNHLYFYWYRQILGQKVEFLVSFYNNEISEKSEIFDDQFSVERPDGSNFTLKIRSTKLEDSAMYFCASGPGETYYEQYFGPGTRLTVT.

The J gene is TRBJ2-1, the V gene TRBV25-1; unclear D gene. The length of the CDR3 is 11 residues. Trimming removed 5 bases from V and 8 bases from J, with 7 bases in between. Germline V lookup: CDR1 MGHDK, CDR2 SYGVNS. The CDR3 spells CASSYVYEQFF. The CDR3 region has the DNA TGTGCCAGCAGTTATGTCTATGAGCAGTTCTTC.

J is TRBJ2-2 and V is TRBV19; 11 positions match TRBD2. CDR1 is LNHDA, CDR2 SQIVND, per germline (reference sequence). The CDR3 has 17 amino acids. With 7 bases clipped from V and 2 bases from J, the junction kept 9 bases outside the gene matches. Written as DNA, the CDR3 is TGTGCCAGTAATAGCGGGAGGGCCGGACCCAACACCGGGGAGCTGTTTTTT. Protein product: CASNSGRAGPNTGELFF.

This clone was seen a few times. The chain couples TRBV7-2 to TRBJ1-3; TRBD1 aligns across 8 bases. V dropped 5 bases and J dropped 4; count of bases not matched to a gene: 10. CDR3 length: 16 residues. Germline CDR1 and CDR2: SGHTA and FQGNSA. The CDR3 DNA is TGTGCCAGCAGCCCCCGGGACAGGATACTCGGAAACACCATATATTTT. Translating it yields CASSPRDRILGNTIYF.

This chain joins TRBV3-1 (or the pseudogene TRBV3-2) and TRBJ1-2; D is uncertain. The CDR3 sequence is 15 residues long. The V gene lost 0 bases and the J gene lost 4 bases, with 12 bases spanning the gap. CDR1 is LGHDT, CDR2 YNNKEL, per germline (reference sequence). The CDR3 coding sequence is TGTGCCAGCAGCCAAGAAAAGGCAGGCTTCTATGGCTACACCTTC. It specifies CASSQEKAGFYGYTF.

The V gene is TRBV6-5, the J gene TRBJ1-2; D remains unclear. V lost 4 bases, J lost 6 bases, and 9 bases lay in between. This CDR3 contains 12 residues. Germline lookup yields CDR1 MNHEY and CDR2 SVGAGI. CDR3: CASSSGSDGYTF. The CDR3 nucleotides read TGTGCCAGCAGTTCCGGAAGCGATGGCTACACCTTC.

The rearrangement links TRBV11-3 to TRBJ2-3, with D possibly matching TRBD2 (6 bases). This CDR3 comprises 16 residues. Germline CDR1 is SGHNT and CDR2 is YENEEA. V lost 5 bases to trimming and J lost 3 bases, with 18 bases between them. For the CDR3, the DNA is TGTGCCAGCAGCCCAGGTGGAGGGGTGGCTACAGATACGCAGTATTTT. Protein: CASSPGGGVATDTQYF.

The rearrangement uses TRBV7-3 and TRBJ1-1, with 7 bases aligning to TRBD1. Germline V CDR1 and CDR2: SGHTA, FQGTGA. Losses at the gene ends were 2 bases for V and 0 bases for J; bases not matched to a gene: 6. The CDR3 is 16 residues long. Written as DNA, the CDR3 is TGTGCCAGCAGCTTAGGTCCGGGACAGATGAACACTGAAGCTTTCTTT. Translated: CASSLGPGQMNTEAFF.

The CDR3 protein is CATSDGLPGKNIQYF. For the CDR3, the DNA is TGTGCCACCAGTGATGGGCTGCCAGGCAAAAACATTCAGTACTTC. The chain employs TRBV24-1 and TRBJ2-4; D is ambiguous. The CDR3 has 15 amino acids. V was cut by 3 bases and J by 3 bases, with 11 bases left in between. Germline V gene lookup returns CDR1 KGHDR and CDR2 SFDVKD.

J is TRBJ1-1 and V is TRBV18; D might be TRBD1 (5 bases). The CDR3 contains 15 residues. Trimming left V 3 bases short and J 0 bases short, with 11 bases between. Germline CDR1 and CDR2: KGHSH and LQKENI. The chain's CDR3 is CASSPSGGMNTEAFF. For the CDR3, the DNA is TGTGCCAGCTCACCGTCGGGGGGGATGAACACTGAAGCTTTCTTT.

This clone was counted a few times. CDR3 in DNA: TGTGCCAGCAGCCAAGGTGGTTTGCGCTTAGAAAAACTGTTTTTT. Translating it yields CASSQGGLRLEKLFF. The rearrangement joins TRBV4-2 to TRBJ1-4, with D unresolved. V was clipped by 1 base and J by 8 bases, with 14 bases between them. Germline values: CDR1 LGHNA, CDR2 YNFKEQ. CDR3 length equals 15 residues.

This chain joins TRBV18 and TRBJ1-1, with D tentatively TRBD1 (6 bases). This CDR3 has 17 residues. The germline gives CDR1 KGHSH, CDR2 LQKENI. V was trimmed by 4 bases and J by 1 base, leaving 19 bases between them. The CDR3 protein is CASSLLNPQGWNTEAFF. DNA of the CDR3: TGTGCCAGCTCACTCCTCAACCCTCAGGGGTGGAACACTGAAGCTTTCTTT.